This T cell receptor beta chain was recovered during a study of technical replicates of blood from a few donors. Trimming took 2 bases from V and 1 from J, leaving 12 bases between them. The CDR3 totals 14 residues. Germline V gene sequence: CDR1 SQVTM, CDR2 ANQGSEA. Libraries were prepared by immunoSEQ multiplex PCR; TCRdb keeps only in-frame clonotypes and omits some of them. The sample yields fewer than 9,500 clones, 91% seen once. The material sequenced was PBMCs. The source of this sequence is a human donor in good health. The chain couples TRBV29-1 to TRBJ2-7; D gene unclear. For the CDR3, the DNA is TGCAGCGTTGAAATTCAGGCTTGGTCCTACGAGCAGTACTTC. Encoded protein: CSVEIQAWSYEQYF.